The 5 T cell receptor beta chains in this list originate from one sample, sequenced in a study of blood T cell repertoires in COVID-19. Profiling relied on immunoSEQ multiplex PCR, and the TCRdb table lists in-frame clones only, not all of them. The sample holds fewer than 300,000 clones, 85% to 90% seen once. The sample consisted of peripheral blood. The receptors shown here come from a human donor in a cohort sampled during active COVID-19.

The rearrangement links TRBV19 to TRBJ2-3, with 7 nucleotides matching TRBD2. The CDR3 runs to 14 residues. The V and J ends lost 7 bases and 5 bases, in that order; junction bases with no gene match: 9. Germline CDR1 and CDR2: LNHDA and SQIVND (reference sequence). CDR3 region: CASIPSGSGDTQYF. Here the CDR3 DNA reads TGTGCCAGTATCCCTAGCGGTTCAGGAGATACGCAGTATTTT.

This rearrangement joins TRBV19 to TRBJ1-5; D call uncertain. CDR3 length equals 15 residues. From germline, CDR1 is LNHDA and CDR2 SQIVND (reference sequence). The V end lost 5 bases, the J end lost 2 bases, and 13 bases lay between the germline ends. CDR3 sequence reads: CASSRGGVGNQPQHF. In DNA form, the CDR3 reads TGTGCCAGTAGTCGGGGAGGAGTGGGCAATCAGCCCCAGCATTTT.

The chain employs TRBV28 and TRBJ2-3; 14 bases fit TRBD2. This CDR3 region has 16 residues. V was clipped by 6 bases and J by 2 bases; unmatched bases: 4. Germline V CDR1 and CDR2: MDHEN, SYDVKM. The CDR3 nucleotides read TGTGCCAGCAGCCCGGGACTAGCGGGGGTCACAGATACGCAGTATTTT. As protein: CASSPGLAGVTDTQYF.

In this sample, this clone turned up many times. The rearrangement links TRBV25-1 to TRBJ2-1; D not certain. Germline V lookup: CDR1 MGHDK, CDR2 SYGVNS. V lost 7 bases, J lost 4 bases, and 5 bases lay in between. The CDR3 totals 11 residues. The CDR3 is CASNGYNEQFF. The CDR3 DNA sequence: TGTGCCAGCAACGGGTACAATGAGCAGTTCTTC. Full variable domain (outside the CDR3, taken from reference TRBV25-1 and TRBJ2-1): EADIYQTPRYLVIGTGKKITLECSQTMGHDKMYWYQQDPGMELHLIHYSYGVNSTEKGDLSSESTVSRIRTEHFPLTLESARPSHTSQYLCASNGYNEQFFGPGTRLTVL.

This clone was counted once. V gene TRBV19 combines with J gene TRBJ2-5; 7 nucleotides line up with TRBD2. The CDR3 runs 15 residues. Trimming cost V 4 bases and J 2 bases; bases outside gene matches: 7. Germline values: CDR1 LNHDA, CDR2 SQIVND (reference sequence). CDR3 in DNA: TGTGCCAGTAGTAGCGCTAGCGGAGGACAAGAGACCCAGTACTTC. It is translated as CASSSASGGQETQYF.